This T cell receptor (beta chain) came from a study of blood T cell repertoires in COVID-19 (dated by TCRdb to about 2020). General notes on the study: Samples from collaborators originated in the United States, Italy and Spain and spanned both the acute and convalescent phases of COVID-19. The material from the prospective study consisted of cDNA or gDNA derived from T cells, B-cell-depleted T cells, or PBMCs. Subjects who had been exposed to COVID-19, were actively infected with it, or had recovered from it provided the deeply sampled blood TCRbeta repertoires that made up the dataset. A freely available public database, intended as a resource for researchers studying the immune response to SARS-CoV-2, is where the repertoires were released. Samples came from the ongoing ImmuneRACE study (first 160 participants) plus 1,254 subjects from 6 global collaborators. The sample metadata nearly always contained a de-identified subject ID, COVID-19 status, age in years and sex. Where available, HLA class I and class II types were taken from metadata supplied by the sample provider and were not determined by assay-based typing.

The full study reports these points: Clinical and demographic metadata were provided uncurated, with the amount varying by source and participant.

Worth noting for this clone: Its antigen is still unknown. No clone much larger than this one lies a single base away; base qualities are absent.

TCRbeta CDR3 regions were amplified from genomic DNA using the immunoSEQ Assay, a bias-controlled multiplex PCR. Per the original workflow: The number of nucleated cells in each sample was estimated from the amplification of reference gene primers within the assay. To quantify the absolute abundance of each unique TCRbeta CDR3 rearrangement, sequence reads were collapsed and filtered. For each sample, productive Simpson clonality was calculated by taking the square root of Simpson's diversity index across productive rearrangements. TCRdb obtained this table from immuneACCESS and retained in-frame rearrangements with V and J assigned. These tables miss some clones; where compared with another copy, unresolved V genes account for less than half of the shortfall, and the remainder is unexplained. The V and J calls and the clone size are those of that table, but D and trimming were determined from the DNA. The sample has a few hundred thousand clones on record, around 91% of them singletons. Roughly 1.1% of the sample is in the top ten clones.

Participants in the prospective study were enrolled through a virtual design, were aged roughly 18 to 100 years, and lived in fewer than 30 United States geographic areas. Cohort assignment in the prospective study relied on participant-reported clinical history from a screening survey and a study questionnaire. Recovered participants in ImmuneRACE Cohort 3 were defined by two consecutive negative NP/OP PCR tests, clearance by a healthcare professional, or resolution of symptoms. Mobile phlebotomists in the prospective study collected whole blood, serum and a nasopharyngeal or oropharyngeal swab from every participant. Participants in the prospective study had the option to provide additional blood draws and questionnaires over a roughly 2-month period. Blood samples from the prospective study were shipped frozen or at room temperature prior to DNA extraction. V and J are trimmed by 1 base and 5 bases, and the gene matches miss 8 bases of the junction. Based on the germline V gene (reference sequence), the CDR1 and CDR2 sequences are SGHNT and YYREEE. The CDR3, cysteine through phenylalanine, is 16 amino acids long. Only the CDR3 DNA is retained, 48 bases long and in frame from the first base.

The chain employs TRBV5-4 and TRBJ2-5; TRBD2 aligns with 10 central bases. Sequencing was carried out using PBMCs or T cells enriched from blood (not recorded which). The receptor was isolated from a man younger than 45 who had recovered from COVID-19. The DNA sequence is given as TGTGCCAGCAGCTTGTGGGCTAGCGGGAGCCAGGAGACCCAGTACTTC. The resulting protein is CASSLWASGSQETQYF.